These 16 T cell receptor beta chains were sequenced from one sample in a study of Ad26.COV2.S vaccination and SARS-CoV-2 variants. The treatment is: 15 to 20 received Ad26.COV2.S at low or high dose, single or two shots; about five received placebo; per-sample allocation not given. Vaccine and placebo recipients were sampled on day 63 after the first injection. Some clones are missing from TCRdb's copy, which holds only in-frame ones; the method was immunoSEQ multiplex PCR. The sample records fewer than 500,000 clones, approximately 90% being singletons. The sample in question was peripheral blood, obtained in a trial of Ad26.COV2.S vaccine versus placebo. Receptors originate from a person between 18 and 59 years old who received the Ad26.COV2.S COVID-19 vaccine or a placebo.

The chain uses TRBV7-9 and TRBJ2-3, with 11 bases identical to TRBD2. Germline V gives CDR1 SEHNR, CDR2 FQNEAQ (reference sequence). The V and J ends lost 5 bases and 2 bases, in that order; junction bases with no gene match: 6. This CDR3 has 16 amino acids. The CDR3 loop reads CASSDAGLADTDTQYF. CDR3 coding DNA: TGTGCCAGCAGCGACGCGGGACTAGCGGACACAGATACGCAGTATTTT.

V is TRBV19 and J is TRBJ1-5; TRBD1 matches 8 bases. Germline CDR1 LNHDA, CDR2 SQIVND (reference sequence). V trimming: 3 bases; J trimming: 4 bases; junction bases outside the gene matches: 2. The CDR3 totals 14 residues. CDR3 DNA: TGTGCCAGTAGTATGACAGGGGAGAATCAGCCCCAGCATTTT. It specifies CASSMTGENQPQHF.

The gene calls are TRBV19 and TRBJ1-2; D is unclear. CDR1 LNHDA and CDR2 SQIVND come from the germline V gene (reference sequence). The CDR3 is made up of 14 amino acids. The V gene lost 6 bases and the J gene lost 1 base, with 12 bases spanning the gap. In DNA, the CDR3 is TGTGCCAGTAGGGCCTCGGAGTTTAACTATGGCTACACCTTC. This gives the protein CASRASEFNYGYTF.

The rearrangement links TRBV5-1 to TRBJ1-1, with 8 bases matching TRBD1. The CDR3 extends over 15 amino acids. The V and J ends lost 4 bases and 7 bases, in that order; junction bases with no gene match: 12. Germline loops: CDR1 SGHRS, CDR2 YFSETQ. Here the CDR3 reads CASSQPDRAGDEAFF. In nucleotides, the CDR3 is TGCGCCAGCAGCCAACCGGACAGGGCAGGTGATGAAGCTTTCTTT.

The rearrangement joins TRBV2 to TRBJ2-1, with 12 bases matching TRBD2. Germline assignment: CDR1 SNHLY and CDR2 FYNNEI. The CDR3 is 18 amino acids. Trimming at V came to 3 bases and at J to 0 bases, leaving 6 bases not matched to a gene. The CDR3 sequence is CASSETSGRASSYNEQFF. CDR3 in DNA: TGTGCCAGCAGTGAGACTAGCGGGAGAGCAAGCTCCTACAATGAGCAGTTCTTC.

V and J are TRBV10-3 and TRBJ2-5; D may correspond to TRBD1 or TRBD2 (5 bases each). V was cut by 8 bases and J by 5 bases, with 15 bases left in between. This CDR3 spans 13 amino acids. Per the germline V gene, CDR1 is ENHRY and CDR2 is SYGVKD. The CDR3: CAIARGAGETQYF. Written as DNA, the CDR3 is TGTGCCATCGCGAGAGGGGCAGGGGAGACCCAGTACTTC.

V gene TRBV5-1 combines with J gene TRBJ2-1, with D unresolved. Trimming pared 0 bases from V and 0 bases from J, leaving 7 bases between. Germline-derived CDR1 and CDR2 are SGHRS and YFSETQ. The CDR3 sequence is 15 residues long. CDR3 bases: TGCGCCAGCAGCTTGGGGCAGAGCTCCTACAATGAGCAGTTCTTC. It specifies CASSLGQSSYNEQFF.

Worth noting for this clone: The sample contains more than one DNA sequence encoding this CDR3. The chain recombines TRBV12-3 or TRBV12-4 with TRBJ2-2; D remains ambiguous. Trimming left V 6 bases short and J 6 bases short, with 5 bases between. This CDR3 spans 11 amino acids. This chain's CDR3 is CASSFAGELFF. CDR3 coding DNA: TGTGCCAGCAGCTTTGCCGGGGAGCTGTTTTTT.

J is TRBJ2-5 and V is TRBV4-3; D possibly corresponds to TRBD2 (5 bases). Germline V lookup: CDR1 LGHNA, CDR2 YSLEER. This CDR3 contains 15 residues. The V end lost 3 bases, the J end lost 2 bases, and 13 bases lay between the germline ends. The CDR3 loop is CASSQRTDTQETQYF. The CDR3 DNA follows: TGCGCCAGCAGCCAGAGGACTGACACTCAAGAGACCCAGTACTTC.

The chain has TRBV19 and TRBJ2-1, with 13 bases matching TRBD2. CDR3 length equals 16 residues. J was trimmed by 4 bases and V by 7 bases; bases with no gene match: 7. From germline, CDR1 is LNHDA and CDR2 SQIVND (reference sequence). The CDR3 sequence: CASTAKGLAGYNEQFF. The CDR3 nucleotides read TGTGCCAGTACTGCTAAGGGACTAGCGGGGTACAATGAGCAGTTCTTC. Looking up the rest from reference TRBV19 and TRBJ2-1 gives the full variable domain: DGGITQSPKYLFRKEGQNVTLSCEQNLNHDAMYWYRQDPGQGLRLIYYSQIVNDFQKGDIAEGYSVSREKKESFPLTVTSAQKNPTAFYLCASTAKGLAGYNEQFFGPGTRLTVL.

The rearrangement joins TRBV4-3 to TRBJ1-6; D is ambiguous. The V gene's germline CDR1 is LGHNA and CDR2 YSLEER. The CDR3 runs 16 residues. V was shortened by 1 base and J by 6 bases, with 13 bases between the two germline ends. CDR3: CASSQAEGLPNSPLHF. In nucleotides, the CDR3 is TGCGCCAGCAGCCAAGCCGAGGGCCTTCCTAATTCACCCCTCCACTTT.

This chain links TRBV6-1 with TRBJ2-5, with D tentatively TRBD1 (6 bases). Germline CDR1 and CDR2: MNHNS and SASEGT. Trimming cost V 1 base and J 1 base, with 7 bases left between them. This CDR3 comprises 14 residues. CDR3 coding DNA: TGTGCCAGCAGTGAAGGGACAGCCCAAGAGACCCAGTACTTC. This sequence encodes CASSEGTAQETQYF.

V is TRBV27 and J is TRBJ1-1; 7 nucleotides align to TRBD1. From germline, CDR1 is MNHEY and CDR2 SMNVEV (reference sequence). Trimming at V came to 1 base and at J to 5 bases, leaving 4 bases not matched to a gene. CDR3 length: 14 amino acids. The CDR3 DNA reads TGTGCCAGCAGTTTATGGGGCAGGGGGACTGAAGCTTTCTTT. It yields the protein CASSLWGRGTEAFF.

The chain links TRBV6-2 or TRBV6-3 to TRBJ1-5; the D gene is possibly TRBD1 (5 bases). Trimming shortened V by 4 bases and J by 4 bases, and 11 bases separated the two germline ends. Germline CDR1 reads MNHEY; CDR2 reads SVGEGT. This CDR3 region has 14 residues. CDR3 sequence reads: CASSSTGQNQPQHF. The CDR3 DNA follows: TGTGCCAGCAGTTCTACAGGTCAGAATCAGCCCCAGCATTTT.

The rearrangement joins TRBV2 to TRBJ2-7, with 8 bases identical to TRBD1. The V and J ends lost 7 bases and 3 bases, in that order; junction bases with no gene match: 8. The CDR3 consists of 14 residues. CDR1 and CDR2 (germline): SNHLY, FYNNEI. CDR3: CASIRDRTIYEQYF. The CDR3 DNA reads as TGTGCCAGCATCCGGGACAGGACTATCTACGAGCAGTACTTC.

The CDR3, as DNA: TGTGCCATCACCCCGACAGGGGACACCACAGATACGCAGTATTTT. Its protein is CAITPTGDTTDTQYF. This sequence joins TRBV10-3 and TRBJ2-3; 8 nucleotides agree with TRBD1. The V gene's germline CDR1 is ENHRY and CDR2 SYGVKD. V dropped 7 bases and J dropped 2; count of bases not matched to a gene: 8. The CDR3 has 15 residues.